This T cell receptor beta chain was sequenced in a study of tumor T cells in aggressive B-cell lymphoma. Method: immunoSEQ multiplex PCR; TCRdb's copy keeps in-frame clones and lacks some. Here the sample spans 3,500 to 4,000 clones, approximately 90% being singletons. The ends lost 2 bases at V and 3 bases at J; junction bases unmatched: 0. The CDR3 length is 13 residues. CDR1 KGHSH and CDR2 LQKENI come from the germline V gene. The chain is built from TRBV18 and TRBJ1-2, with TRBD1 matching over 7 bases. Sequences were obtained from tumor tissue. The sequence derives from an adult with diffuse large B cell lymphoma. The CDR3 spells CASSPGQDYGYTF. CDR3 DNA sequence: TGTGCCAGCTCACCAGGACAGGACTATGGCTACACCTTC.